The T cell receptor (beta chain) under discussion was sequenced for a study of graft-versus-host responses after intestinal transplantation. Broader study findings: Recipient marrow harbored GvH clones, some of which surfaced first in ileum or blood.

Investigators plated around 200,000 CFSE-labeled responder cells together with around 200,000 irradiated stimulator cells labeled with violet dye. The CDR3 contains 18 residues. CDR1 and CDR2 (germline): MNHEY, SMNVEV (reference sequence). The germline V and J ends were trimmed by 1 base and 2 bases, with 18 bases remaining between them. The repertoire was sequenced with immunoSEQ multiplex PCR; TCRdb's copy has only in-frame clones and lacks some. In the table there are 10,000 or so clones, just under 30% of which are singletons. The V and J genes are TRBV27 and TRBJ2-1; a weak D match, TRBD2 (6 bases). The receptor comes from a human patient who received an intestinal transplant. The sequences come from alloreactive CD4+ T cells from a mixed lymphocyte reaction culture, collected before intestinal transplant. Subset here: CFSE-low proliferating T cells sorted from roughly 6-day pre-transplant mixed lymphocyte reaction (GvH or HvG direction). For the CDR3, the DNA is TGTGCCAGCAGTTTATTTGGAGGGGTGGTAGTCCCCTACAATGAGCAGTTCTTC. It codes for CASSLFGGVVVPYNEQFF.